This TCR beta chain emerged from a study of T cells in Graves' hyperthyroidism and ophthalmopathy. The wider study: Blood from the periphery was taken at initial diagnosis, before any treatment.

This clonotype was observed at least ten times. What it binds is not known. Study findings and constraints: The model made its ophthalmopathy prediction, and onset followed a median about 6.8 months later.

The study based diagnoses on clinical symptoms, serum thyroxine and TRAb, thyroid ultrasound and orbital computed tomography. V was clipped by 0 bases and J by 3 bases, with 9 bases between them. This CDR3 has 15 residues. Germline CDR1 and CDR2: SGDLS and YYNGEE. Amplified regions were TCR beta CDR3 sequences from RNA transcripts. Primed by the HTBI set, a first-round RT-PCR was run on the TCR CDR3. TCRdb redid the calling of the multiplex PCR reads with MiXCR, one entry per CDR3 protein. The table includes a few hundred thousand distinct CDR3 sequences, approximately 15% detected once. The rearrangement joins TRBV9 to TRBJ1-4; tentatively, D is TRBD1 (5 bases). Sample: blood. This receptor was taken from a woman in her twenties or thirties with Graves' hyperthyroidism that later progressed to Graves' ophthalmopathy. This CDR3 is CASSVAGRPNEKLFF. Here the CDR3 DNA reads TGTGCCAGCAGCGTAGCAGGGAGGCCTAATGAAAAACTGTTTTTT.